This T cell receptor (beta chain) was captured by sequencing in a study of cytomegalovirus exposure and HLA in healthy donors. General study findings and limits: Clonal expansion was found to be greater in HLA-associated TCR beta chains than in equally common others in a later analysis.

V dropped 1 base and J dropped 10 bases, with 19 bases sitting between them. Per the germline V gene, CDR1 is LNHDA and CDR2 is SQIVND (reference sequence). The CDR3 length is 15 residues. This clone turned up a few times. What it recognizes is unknown. This PCR relied on a set of 60 Vbeta primers and 13 Jbeta primers. The method was immunoSEQ multiplex PCR; TCRdb's version includes in-frame clones alone and lacks a portion of them. The data contain around 150,000 clones, roughly 62% of them seen just once; the ten biggest clones take up about 1.7%. The chain employs TRBV19 and TRBJ1-1; D ambiguous. Material for sequencing was PBMCs. The sequence was obtained from a male donor in good health and CMV-seronegative. The CDR3 reads CASSIVAGSLSAAFF. In nucleotides, the CDR3 is TGTGCCAGTAGTATAGTAGCCGGGAGCCTGAGTGCAGCTTTCTTT.